The clone carrying this TCR beta chain was seen a single time. Its antigen is not identified. Assay: immunoSEQ multiplex PCR; the TCRdb copy retains only in-frame clones and omits some. In the table there are roughly 91,000 clones, approximately 95% of which are singletons. The sample comes from a study of OX40 agonist ivuxolimab in advanced cancers. Overall study: Mean age 60 years, range 23 to 79; nearly 85% male. Overall study results and limits: In the expanded peripheral T cells, antigen specificity was never determined.

The length of the CDR3 is 14 residues. Trimming shortened V by 3 bases and J by 1 base, and 8 bases separated the two germline ends. Looked up from germline, CDR1 is SGDLS and CDR2 is YYNGEE. This rearrangement joins TRBV9 to TRBJ2-4; TRBD2 is a possible D gene (6 bases). The material was CD4+ or CD8+ T cells sorted from blood, obtained in a trial of the OX40 agonist ivuxolimab. The receptor's source is an adult with an advanced solid tumor such as melanoma, head and neck, liver or kidney cancer. In DNA form, the CDR3 reads TGTGCCAGCAGCGAGGGGACTGCCAAAAACATTCAGTACTTC. Translating gives CASSEGTAKNIQYF.